One sample yielded the 21 T cell receptor beta chains listed below, sequenced in a study of blood T cell repertoires in COVID-19. Here immunoSEQ multiplex PCR was the method, and the copy in TCRdb shows in-frame clones only, minus some. This repertoire shows about 220,000 clones, around 87% found once; its top ten account for 3% to 3.5%. Sequencing was performed on PBMCs or T cells enriched from blood (not recorded which). The receptors stem from a woman between 18 and 30 years old in a cohort exposed to, infected with or recovered from COVID-19 (not recorded which).

This chain connects TRBV19 to TRBJ2-2; 9 bases align to TRBD2. CDR3 length equals 21 residues. V gave up 0 bases and J gave up 0 bases; unmatched junction bases: 14. Germline V CDR1 and CDR2: LNHDA, SQIVND (reference sequence). The CDR3 sequence is CASSIEGSGSALLANTGELFF. CDR3 nucleotides: TGTGCCAGTAGTATAGAGGGTAGCGGGAGCGCCCTTTTGGCGAACACCGGGGAGCTGTTTTTT.

The rearrangement uses TRBV13 and TRBJ1-3; tentatively, D is TRBD1 (5 bases). With 5 bases removed from V and 7 bases from J, the gap between germline ends came to 12 bases. This CDR3 region has 13 residues. The germline gives CDR1 PRHDT, CDR2 FYEKMQ (reference sequence). CDR3 DNA: TGTGCCAGCAGCGCAGGACAACAGAACACCATATATTTT. Encoded protein: CASSAGQQNTIYF.

V is TRBV9 and J is TRBJ2-3, with D tentatively TRBD1 (6 bases). V lost 4 bases and J lost 0, with 12 bases in between. The germline V gene has CDR1 SGDLS and CDR2 YYNGEE. The CDR3 is 15 amino acids. CDR3 coding DNA: TGTGCCAGCAGCCCAGGGACATCTAGCACAGATACGCAGTATTTT. Amino acid sequence: CASSPGTSSTDTQYF. The complete variable domain, with remaining parts taken from reference TRBV9 and TRBJ2-3, reads DSGVTQTPKHLITATGQRVTLRCSPRSGDLSVYWYQQSLDQGLQFLIQYYNGEERAKGNILERFSAQQFPDLHSELNLSSLELGDSALYFCASSPGTSSTDTQYFGPGTRLTVL.

The chain carries TRBV3-1 (or the pseudogene TRBV3-2) and TRBJ2-2, with 7 bases aligning to TRBD2. V lost 1 base and J lost 0; bases outside the gene matches: 2. Germline V gives CDR1 LGHDT, CDR2 YNNKEL (reference sequence). The CDR3 is 16 amino acids. In nucleotides, the CDR3 is TGTGCCAGCAGCCAAGGAGCGGGGCCGAACACCGGGGAGCTGTTTTTT. Residues: CASSQGAGPNTGELFF.

V gene TRBV7-8 combines with J gene TRBJ1-3; the D is unclear. This CDR3 contains 14 residues. Between the trimmed V and J ends, which lost 3 bases and 0 bases, there was a span of 6 bases. Germline CDR1 reads SGHVS; CDR2 reads FQNEAQ. The CDR3 DNA sequence: TGTGCCAGCAGCTTGGCAGACTCTGGAAACACCATATATTTT. Its protein is CASSLADSGNTIYF.

The chain employs TRBV6-5 and TRBJ2-7; 7 bases match TRBD1. Per the germline V gene, CDR1 is MNHEY and CDR2 is SVGAGI. The CDR3 covers 15 residues. Losses at the gene ends were 6 bases for V and 2 bases for J; bases not matched to a gene: 10. CDR3 protein: CASRTSTGFTYEQYF. CDR3 bases: TGTGCCAGCAGAACCTCGACAGGGTTCACCTACGAGCAGTACTTC.

J is TRBJ2-7 and V is TRBV29-1, with a weak D call TRBD2 (5 bases). The germline V gene has CDR1 SQVTM and CDR2 ANQGSEA. Trimming cost V 6 bases and J 0 bases, with 12 bases left between them. The CDR3 is made up of 13 amino acids. The CDR3 region has the DNA TGCAGCGTGAGGACGGGAAGCTCCTACGAGCAGTACTTC. The encoded protein is CSVRTGSSYEQYF.

The chain has TRBV5-1 and TRBJ1-3; no reliable D call. Germline V gives CDR1 SGHRS, CDR2 YFSETQ. This CDR3 region has 15 residues. Trimming took off 4 bases at V and 0 bases at J, with 11 bases between the two ends. The CDR3 loop is CASSPPRTSGNTIYF. Here the CDR3 DNA reads TGCGCCAGCAGCCCCCCGCGCACCTCTGGAAACACCATATATTTT.

The chain is built from TRBV7-6 and TRBJ1-4; 8 nucleotides match TRBD1. From germline, CDR1 is SGHVS and CDR2 FNYEAQ. V shed 8 bases and J 7 bases; nucleotides not matched to a gene: 6. There are 13 residues in the CDR3. The CDR3 DNA reads TGTGCCAGCGGCAGGGGGCCAGGTGAAAAACTGTTTTTT. Translation gives CASGRGPGEKLFF.

CDR3 in DNA: TGTGCCAGCACCAGGACTGGGGGGACAGGGGGAGAGACCCAGTACTTC. Protein sequence: CASTRTGGTGGETQYF. This chain uses TRBV7-8 with TRBJ2-5; 11 nucleotides match TRBD1. Looked up from germline, CDR1 is SGHVS and CDR2 is FQNEAQ. V trimming: 7 bases; J trimming: 4 bases; junction bases outside the gene matches: 11. The CDR3 extends over 16 amino acids.

V and J are TRBV5-1 and TRBJ2-1, with TRBD1 matching 7 bases. The CDR3 is 14 residues long. Germline loops: CDR1 SGHRS, CDR2 YFSETQ. The V gene end was trimmed by 5 bases and the J gene end by 7 bases; junction bases not matched to a gene: 9. The DNA of the CDR3 is TGCGCCAGCAGTCCTGGGACAGAGGGGAATGAGCAGTTCTTC. Amino acid sequence: CASSPGTEGNEQFF.

The chain is built from TRBV18 and TRBJ1-1, with 7 bases lining up with TRBD1. J gave up 4 bases and V 0 bases, and 5 bases lay outside the gene matches. The CDR3 is 15 amino acids. The germline CDR1 and CDR2 sequences are KGHSH and LQKENI. In DNA, the CDR3 is TGTGCCAGCTCACCACCCACAGGGGTTGTCACTGAAGCTTTCTTT. Translating it yields CASSPPTGVVTEAFF.

This clone appeared once. The genes are TRBV6-6 and TRBJ1-5, with 8 bases aligning to TRBD1. V was pared by 5 bases and J by 5 bases, with 8 bases of the junction left unmatched. CDR3 length: 15 amino acids. CDR1 is MNHNY and CDR2 is SVGAGI in the germline V gene (reference sequence). The CDR3: CASSRSDRVDQPQHF. The CDR3 DNA sequence: TGTGCCAGCAGTCGCTCGGACAGGGTGGATCAGCCCCAGCATTTT.

This chain uses TRBV7-2 with TRBJ2-5, with D perhaps TRBD2 (5 bases). The CDR3 loop spans 15 amino acids. V was pared by 5 bases and J by 7 bases, with 20 bases between. From germline, CDR1 is SGHTA and CDR2 FQGNSA. CDR3 loop: CASSQRIRSAGTQYF. The CDR3, as DNA: TGTGCCAGCAGCCAAAGGATTAGGAGCGCGGGGACCCAGTACTTC.

The chain carries TRBV13 and TRBJ1-1, with a tentative D call TRBD1 (5 bases). Trimming removed 5 bases at V and 1 base at J, with 17 bases between. Germline CDR1 and CDR2: PRHDT and FYEKMQ (reference sequence). The CDR3 sequence is 16 residues long. Here the CDR3 reads CASSPRRGGGNTEAFF. CDR3 nucleotide sequence: TGTGCCAGCAGCCCGCGAAGGGGAGGAGGGAACACTGAAGCTTTCTTT.

The chain has TRBV10-3 and TRBJ1-5; no reliable D call. This CDR3 comprises 14 residues. V lost 0 bases and J 4 bases, leaving 7 bases between the germline ends. Per the germline V gene, CDR1 is ENHRY and CDR2 is SYGVKD. The CDR3 DNA follows: TGTGCCATCAGTGAGTCAGGCGGGAATCAGCCCCAGCATTTT. Translated: CAISESGGNQPQHF.

This chain uses TRBV6-5 with TRBJ2-2; maybe TRBD1 (6 bases). The CDR3 has 15 residues. V was clipped by 11 bases and J by 9 bases, with 25 bases between them. CDR1 and CDR2 (germline): MNHEY, SVGAGI. The DNA for the CDR3 is TGTGCCGCCGGGCAGGGAATACAGGGAATACGGGAGCTGTTTTTT. Amino acids: CAAGQGIQGIRELFF.

The J gene is TRBJ2-2, the V gene TRBV5-1; D remains ambiguous. Germline assignment: CDR1 SGHRS and CDR2 YFSETQ. V lost 5 bases to trimming and J lost 8 bases, with 19 bases between them. The CDR3 contains 15 residues. CDR3 sequence reads: CASRSEMAVVGELFF. The CDR3 DNA sequence: TGCGCCAGCAGGAGTGAGATGGCGGTTGTTGGGGAGCTGTTTTTT.

The chain employs TRBV2 and TRBJ1-5; D is unresolved. Between the trimmed V and J ends, which lost 3 bases and 6 bases, there was a span of 6 bases. The CDR3 runs to 12 residues. Germline CDR1 is SNHLY and CDR2 is FYNNEI. In nucleotides, the CDR3 is TGTGCCAGCAGTGACAGTTTTCAGCCCCAGCATTTT. It translates to CASSDSFQPQHF.

The chain carries TRBV7-8 and TRBJ1-4; no clear D. CDR3 length: 12 amino acids. The germline V gene encodes CDR1 SGHVS and CDR2 FQNEAQ. The V gene lost 1 base and the J gene lost 17 bases, with 14 bases spanning the gap. CDR3 sequence reads: CASSLGTSPRFF. The CDR3 DNA follows: TGTGCCAGCAGCTTAGGAACTAGCCCGCGTTTTTTT.

This sequence joins TRBV28 and TRBJ1-4; TRBD1 aligns across 7 bases. Germline V CDR1 and CDR2: MDHEN, SYDVKM. With V trimmed by 5 bases and J by 14 bases, 8 bases remained unmatched. This CDR3 region has 12 residues. The CDR3 protein is CASSGRRQGLFF. CDR3 nucleotides: TGTGCCAGCAGTGGGAGACGACAGGGCCTGTTTTTT. Together with reference TRBV28 and TRBJ1-4, the CDR3 gives the full variable domain: DVKVTQSSRYLVKRTGEKVFLECVQDMDHENMFWYRQDPGLGLRLIYFSYDVKMKEKGDIPEGYSVSREKKERFSLILESASTNQTSMYLCASSGRRQGLFFGSGTQLSVL.